This paragraph reports one T cell receptor beta chain. Its specific antigen is unknown. Base-call qualities are not available, and no considerably larger clone is one nucleotide away. The library was prepared using the immunoSEQ multiplex PCR assay. For the multiplex PCR, a mixture combining 60 forward primers for TCR Vbeta segments and 13 reverse primers for TCR Jbeta segments was used. The CDR3 region of rearranged TCR beta genes was amplified from genomic DNA by a multiplex PCR assay. Amplified TCR beta libraries were sequenced as 87-base-pair reads on the Illumina HiSeq System. Per the source publication's procedure: Across the 600 to 700 repertoires, a later analysis counted some 81 million unique TCR beta chains, 9.5 million to 13 million of which were shared by at least two donors. Raw reads were error-corrected and collapsed into unique sequences by a nearest-neighbor algorithm in which closely related sequences were merged to remove PCR and sequencing errors. To assign V, D and J gene segments, CDR3 sequences were aligned to IMGT reference sequences. Each retained sequence needed at least a six-nucleotide match to both a V gene segment and a J gene segment. A rearrangement counted as productive if the CDR3 had no stop codons and remained in frame with V and J, and every other rearrangement counted as non-productive. CDR3 was defined according to IMGT convention as the region running from the second conserved V-encoded cysteine to the conserved J-encoded phenylalanine. The earlier analysis of about 640 of the donors excluded any sequence lacking an unambiguous match to a single V gene segment. An earlier analysis of approximately 590 of the donors classified V segments as functional when productive rearrangements were above 56.7% and as segregating when the standard deviation between donors was above 5%. To diagnose cytomegalovirus status from the catalog of TCR beta chain sequences, a statistical classification framework was built. In a later analysis, TCR nucleotide sequences were compared against IMGT/GENE-DB human TR gene sequences so that V and J genes could be assigned. The TCRdist pipeline was used in a later analysis to assign CDR3 sequences and most-parsimonious VDJ recombination scenarios. A later analysis defined each TCR beta chain by its CDR3 amino acid sequence plus V-gene family, and excluded reads lacking a unique V-gene family. In a later analysis, 450 to 600 highly shared, low-generation-probability nucleotide sequences were removed to address suspected cross-contamination and a sequencing artifact. For each public chain, a later analysis derived a clonal expansion index from normalized ranks of inferred template counts within each repertoire. A later analysis computed generation probabilities with a VDJ recombination model fitted to out-of-frame rearrangements, and checked the results against IGoR. Hypergeometric tests were used in a later analysis to score TCR-TCR, TCR-HLA and TCR-CMV co-occurrence, with a repertoire-size bias correction applied to the TCR pairs. In a later analysis, false discovery rates were estimated by permuting HLA or CMV assignments 20 times. In a later analysis, co-occurring TCRs were grouped using DBSCAN, and TCRdist sequence similarity was added for clustering within HLA-allele-positive subsets. Repertoires with fewer than 30,000 or more than 120,000 public chains were left out of co-occurrence clustering, as were five repertoires with anomalous nucleotide sharing. The immuneACCESS repertoire file appears here via TCRdb, limited to in-frame rearrangements. These files lack a portion of the clones; in checked studies, under half of the deficit traces to unresolved V genes, and the cause of the others is not known. V and J calls and clone size are copied from that table; D and trimming were computed from the DNA. For this sample the table gives under 90,000 clones, of which over 65% were detected only once. More than 2.5% of the sample goes to the ten largest clones.

CDR1 MGHDK and CDR2 SYGVNS are derived from the germline V gene. The CDR3 measures 16 amino acids from cysteine to phenylalanine. Just the 48-base CDR3 DNA is kept, in frame starting at base 1. Trimming leaves V shorter by 2 bases and J shorter by 5 bases, with the junction holding 2 bases beyond the gene matches. These data originate in a study of cytomegalovirus exposure and HLA in healthy donors listed by TCRdb under 2017. In the study overall: An earlier analysis of more than 550 of the donors reported approximately 300 Gb of sequence data and around 120 million unique TCR beta sequences obtained from about 180 million T cells. Around 300 gigabases of sequencing data and 78 million or so unique TCR sequences were included in an early release covering about 620 HLA-typed donors. Of the roughly 410 genotyped donors, 75% to 85% were placed in the genetic ancestry cluster associated with self-reported Caucasian donors. The study was designed to test whether signatures of past pathogen exposure could be identified by cataloging public T cell receptors. The T cell repertoires of 700 or so subjects were profiled by immunosequencing and related to cytomegalovirus serostatus. In addition to the first cohort of 650 to 800 subjects, a separate validation cohort of about 120 different subjects was used. The study combined high-throughput TCR immunosequencing, statistical association of individual TCRs with disease status, and machine learning to predict cytomegalovirus infection status. A later analysis re-examined previously published TCR beta repertoires from just over 650 donors and added high-resolution HLA genotyping to investigate patterns of TCR occurrence. In the later analysis, no new phenotypic data were used to find candidate immune exposures; instead, reliance was placed on TCR beta sequences and their occurrence across donors. An earlier analysis of around 540 of the donors applied high-throughput TCR beta sequencing to assess whether each TCR beta V gene segment acted as functional or pseudogenic. Donor age, sex, ethnicity and CMV serostatus were collected together with the repertoire data. A later genetic analysis took genome-wide SNP genotypes for about 55% of the 666 donors and used that subset as a discovery cohort. Every repertoire in the discovery cohort had been generated on one and the same sequencing platform. Class I and class II HLA loci were covered by the typing at four-digit resolution. Typing coverage differed by locus: A, B, C, DRB1 and DQB1 were typed in roughly 620-630 donors, DQA1 in 522, DPA1 in 600 to 610, and DPB1 in 472. Because of strong linkage in the cohort, a handful of DR-DQ haplotypes were treated as single units for association and clustering. On average, around 200,000 unique TCR beta nucleotide sequences were sequenced per donor among fewer than 500 genotyped donors of the cohort, with 15% to 20% of those sequences being non-productive.

Study-wide findings and limitations: According to a later analysis, most CMV-associated TCR beta chains appeared to be HLA-restricted, and the HLA associations seemed to be driven largely by CMV exposure. The classifier was reported to diagnose cytomegalovirus status with high specificity and sensitivity in both the original cohort and the validation cohort. The authors suggested that the approach could potentially be generalized to other disease states and immunological phenotypes. In vitro tests confirmed that a few of the cytomegalovirus-associated TCR beta chains recognize cytomegalovirus antigens. Several of the top co-occurrence clusters appeared to be linked to parvovirus B19, influenza, CMV and Epstein-Barr virus, according to a later analysis. The cohort was sequenced for TCR beta chains only, and without alpha or paired-chain data the features that could be detected were limited. The 87-base-pair reads could not distinguish some IMGT-functional V segments, including TRBV6-2 and TRBV6-3, so those segments were excluded. For the cohort, immune exposure information was limited to CMV serostatus. According to a later analysis, TCR association rates differed among HLA loci, with DRB1 alleles showing the most associated TCRs and HLA-C alleles showing the fewest. In a later analysis, some 18,000 TCR beta sequences were associated with specific HLA alleles at a false discovery rate of 0.05. A further reported finding was that TCR beta sequences accurately predicted the HLA-A and HLA-B alleles for most subjects in the first cohort. Because HLA typing was missing for some donors at each locus, association tests included only the typed subset. The study gave a list of under 200 TCR beta chains associated with cytomegalovirus. Compared with equally common non-associated chains, HLA-associated TCR beta chains in a later analysis were more clonally expanded and had lower generation probabilities. A cluster of highly shared sequence variants was judged likely to be a technical artifact of the sequencing pipeline. When HLA alleles, especially DR and DQ, strongly co-occurred, TCR associations were difficult to assign to individual alleles. According to a later genetic analysis, donors in an Asian-associated ancestry cluster had fewer N-insertions in productive TCRs than the approximately 610-donor mean. Correlated functional status among segregating V segments might reflect linkage disequilibrium, but an unknown experimental factor could not be ruled out. In a later genetic analysis, a missense DCLRE1C variant was associated with V-gene and J-gene trimming of TCR beta chains, and the association was replicated in an independent cohort. The presence/absence analyses assumed that sequencing depth was roughly uniform across donors, and that assumption may not be true. Broadly in line with IMGT annotations, most TCR beta V segments showed up in productive rearrangements about 87% or about 30% of the time in an earlier analysis of approximately 600 of the donors. Most TCR sequences were observed very rarely across donors, whereas some public TCRs were present in many individuals. The earlier analysis of fewer than 750 of the donors excluded over 15 rarely observed V segments, including chromosome 9 orphons, because counts were too low.

The cohort comprised some 680 healthy bone marrow donors. At the time of sampling, every cohort member was nominally healthy, though immune exposures that went unrecorded were likely present. The donor tested CMV seropositive, placing the donor among the approximately 290 seropositive members of the cohort. A peripheral blood sample was collected from each donor, and TCR beta sequencing was performed on peripheral blood mononuclear cells. The Qiagen DNeasy Blood Extraction Kit was used to extract genomic DNA from the blood cell samples. This sequence originates from a man between 45 and 60 years old in good health and CMV-seropositive. Recombination connected TRBV25-1 to TRBJ2-3, with 15 middle bases fitting TRBD2. The sequenced material came from PBMCs. DNA sequence: TGTGCCAGCAGTGAAGGACTAGCGGGAGGGGTAGATACGCAGTATTTT. The translation is CASSEGLAGGVDTQYF.